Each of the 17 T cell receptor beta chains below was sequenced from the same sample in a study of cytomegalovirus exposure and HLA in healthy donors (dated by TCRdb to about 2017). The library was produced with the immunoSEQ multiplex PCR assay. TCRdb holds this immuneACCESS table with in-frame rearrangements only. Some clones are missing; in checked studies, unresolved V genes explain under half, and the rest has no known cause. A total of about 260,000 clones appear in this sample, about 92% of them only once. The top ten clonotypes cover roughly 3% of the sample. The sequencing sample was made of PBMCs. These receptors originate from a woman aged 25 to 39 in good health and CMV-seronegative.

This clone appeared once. The CDR3 nucleotides read TGTGCCAGCAGTCCCAGAGGGGCCGCATCCAGTGAGCAGTTCTTC. As protein: CASSPRGAASSEQFF. The chain uses TRBV28 and TRBJ2-1; D may correspond to TRBD1 or TRBD2 (5 bases each). V lost 5 bases to trimming and J lost 9 bases, with 20 bases between them. This CDR3 is built from 15 residues. Germline V gene sequence: CDR1 MDHEN, CDR2 SYDVKM. Based on the CDR3 plus reference TRBV28 and TRBJ2-1, the full variable domain is DVKVTQSSRYLVKRTGEKVFLECVQDMDHENMFWYRQDPGLGLRLIYFSYDVKMKEKGDIPEGYSVSREKKERFSLILESASTNQTSMYLCASSPRGAASSEQFFGPGTRLTVL.

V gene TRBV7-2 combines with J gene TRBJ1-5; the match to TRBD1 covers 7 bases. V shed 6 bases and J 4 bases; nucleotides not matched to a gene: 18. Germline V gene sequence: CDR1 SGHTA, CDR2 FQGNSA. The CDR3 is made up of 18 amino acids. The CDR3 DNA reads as TGTGCCAGCAGTCCGTCTGTCAGGGACAGCGTCCTTAATCAGCCCCAGCATTTT. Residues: CASSPSVRDSVLNQPQHF. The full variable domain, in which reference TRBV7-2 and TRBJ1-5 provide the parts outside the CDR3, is GAGVSQSPSNKVTEKGKDVELRCDPISGHTALYWYRQSLGQGLEFLIYFQGNSAPDKSGLPSDRFSAERTGGSVSTLTIQRTQQEDSAVYLCASSPSVRDSVLNQPQHFGDGTRLSIL.

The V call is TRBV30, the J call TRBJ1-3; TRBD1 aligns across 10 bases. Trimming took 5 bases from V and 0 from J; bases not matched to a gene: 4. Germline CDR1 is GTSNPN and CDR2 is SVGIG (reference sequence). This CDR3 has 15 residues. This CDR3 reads CAWAGQGYSGNTIYF. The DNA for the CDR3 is TGTGCCTGGGCGGGACAGGGGTACTCTGGAAACACCATATATTTT.

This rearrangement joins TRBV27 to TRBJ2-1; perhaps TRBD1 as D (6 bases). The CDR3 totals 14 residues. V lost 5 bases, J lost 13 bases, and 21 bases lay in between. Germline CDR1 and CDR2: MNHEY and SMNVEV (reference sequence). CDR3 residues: CASSANRVPLAQFF. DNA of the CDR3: TGTGCCAGCAGTGCCAACAGGGTCCCCCTGGCCCAGTTCTTC.

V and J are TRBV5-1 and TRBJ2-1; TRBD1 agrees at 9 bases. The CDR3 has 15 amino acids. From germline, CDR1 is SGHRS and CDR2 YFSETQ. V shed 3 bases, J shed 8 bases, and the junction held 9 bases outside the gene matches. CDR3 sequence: CASSSAGTGSDEQFF. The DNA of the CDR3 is TGCGCCAGCAGCTCGGCCGGGACAGGGTCGGATGAGCAGTTCTTC.

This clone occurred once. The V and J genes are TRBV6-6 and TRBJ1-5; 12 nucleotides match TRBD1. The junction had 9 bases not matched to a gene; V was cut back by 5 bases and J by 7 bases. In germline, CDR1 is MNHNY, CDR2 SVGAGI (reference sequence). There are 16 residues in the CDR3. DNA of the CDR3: TGTGCCAGCAGTCCGGGACAGGGGGCGGCGGGGCAGCCCCAGCATTTT. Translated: CASSPGQGAAGQPQHF.

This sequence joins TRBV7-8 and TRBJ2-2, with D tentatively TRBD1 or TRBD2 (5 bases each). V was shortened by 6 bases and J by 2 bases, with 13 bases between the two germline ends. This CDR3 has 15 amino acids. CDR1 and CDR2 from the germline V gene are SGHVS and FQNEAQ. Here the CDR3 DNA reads TGTGCCAGCAGATTCCGGGACGTTAACACCGGGGAGCTGTTTTTT. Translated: CASRFRDVNTGELFF. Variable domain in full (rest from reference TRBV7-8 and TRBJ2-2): GAGVSQSPRYKVAKRGQDVALRCDPISGHVSLFWYQQALGQGPEFLTYFQNEAQLDKSGLPSDRFFAERPEGSVSTLKIQRTQQEDSAVYLCASRFRDVNTGELFFGEGSRLTVL.

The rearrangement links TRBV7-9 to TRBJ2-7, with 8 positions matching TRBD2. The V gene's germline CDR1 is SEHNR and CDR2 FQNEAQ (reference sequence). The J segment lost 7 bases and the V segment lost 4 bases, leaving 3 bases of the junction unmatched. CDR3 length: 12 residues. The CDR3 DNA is TGTGCCAGCAGCTCTCCGGGGGGGGAGCAGTACTTC. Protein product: CASSSPGGEQYF.

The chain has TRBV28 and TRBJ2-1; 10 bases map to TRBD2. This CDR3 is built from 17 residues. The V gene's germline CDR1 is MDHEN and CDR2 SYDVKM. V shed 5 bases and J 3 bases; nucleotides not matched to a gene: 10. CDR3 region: CASSNDLTSGHYNEQFF. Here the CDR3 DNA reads TGTGCCAGCAGTAACGATTTGACTAGCGGGCACTACAATGAGCAGTTCTTC.

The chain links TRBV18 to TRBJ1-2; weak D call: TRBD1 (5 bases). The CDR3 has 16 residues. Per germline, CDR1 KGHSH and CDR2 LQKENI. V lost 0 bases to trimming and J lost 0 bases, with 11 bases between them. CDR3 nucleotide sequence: TGTGCCAGCTCACCACCGAAGGGGAGTTCTAACTATGGCTACACCTTC. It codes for CASSPPKGSSNYGYTF.

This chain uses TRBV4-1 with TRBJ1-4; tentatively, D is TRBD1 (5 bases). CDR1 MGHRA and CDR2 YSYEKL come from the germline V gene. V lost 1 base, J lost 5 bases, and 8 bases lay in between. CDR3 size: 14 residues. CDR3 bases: TGCGCCAGCAGCCAAGGGGGGAGGAATGAAAAACTGTTTTTT. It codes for CASSQGGRNEKLFF.

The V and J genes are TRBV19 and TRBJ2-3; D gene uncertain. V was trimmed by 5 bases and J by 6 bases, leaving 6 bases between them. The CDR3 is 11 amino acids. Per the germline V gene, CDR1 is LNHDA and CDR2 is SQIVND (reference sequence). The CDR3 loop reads CASSRGDTQYF. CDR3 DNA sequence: TGTGCCAGTAGTCGAGGTGATACGCAGTATTTT.

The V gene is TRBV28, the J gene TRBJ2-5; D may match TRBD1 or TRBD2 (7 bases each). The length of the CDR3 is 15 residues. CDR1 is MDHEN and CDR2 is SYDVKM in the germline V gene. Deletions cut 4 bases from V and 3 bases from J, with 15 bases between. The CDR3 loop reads CASSYSQGGKETQYF. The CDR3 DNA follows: TGTGCCAGCAGTTACTCCCAGGGGGGGAAAGAGACCCAGTACTTC.

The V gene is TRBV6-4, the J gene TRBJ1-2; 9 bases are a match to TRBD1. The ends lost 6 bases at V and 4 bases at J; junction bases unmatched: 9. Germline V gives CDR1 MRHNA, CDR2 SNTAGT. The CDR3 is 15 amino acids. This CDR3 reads CASSETGGSGYGYTF. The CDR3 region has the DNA TGTGCCAGCAGCGAAACAGGGGGCTCGGGCTATGGCTACACCTTC.

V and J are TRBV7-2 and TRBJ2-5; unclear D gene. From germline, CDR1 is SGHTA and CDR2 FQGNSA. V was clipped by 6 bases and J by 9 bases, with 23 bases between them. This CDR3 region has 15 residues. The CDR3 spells CASSSRRLQSDAQYF. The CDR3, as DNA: TGTGCCAGCAGTTCCCGACGGCTCCAATCGGATGCCCAGTACTTC.

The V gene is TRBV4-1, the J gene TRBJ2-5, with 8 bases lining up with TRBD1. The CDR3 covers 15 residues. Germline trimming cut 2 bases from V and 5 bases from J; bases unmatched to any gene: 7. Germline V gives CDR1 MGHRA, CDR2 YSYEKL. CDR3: CASSQIRTGWETQYF. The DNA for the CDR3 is TGCGCCAGCAGCCAAATCCGGACAGGGTGGGAGACCCAGTACTTC.

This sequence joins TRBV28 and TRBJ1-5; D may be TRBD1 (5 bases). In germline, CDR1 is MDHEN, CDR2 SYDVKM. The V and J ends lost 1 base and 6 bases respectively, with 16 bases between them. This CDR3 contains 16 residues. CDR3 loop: CASSLFIGQGGQPQHF. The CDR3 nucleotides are TGTGCCAGCAGTTTATTCATTGGGCAGGGTGGTCAGCCCCAGCATTTT. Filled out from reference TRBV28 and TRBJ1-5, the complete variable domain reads DVKVTQSSRYLVKRTGEKVFLECVQDMDHENMFWYRQDPGLGLRLIYFSYDVKMKEKGDIPEGYSVSREKKERFSLILESASTNQTSMYLCASSLFIGQGGQPQHFGDGTRLSIL.